The 27 T cell receptor beta chains given below trace back to one sample, sequenced in a study of CD8 T cells in Susac syndrome. Random hexamers were used to reverse transcribe roughly 0.5 to 1 ug of RNA. TCRdb itself ran the immunoSEQ multiplex PCR reads through MiXCR, one entry per CDR3 protein. The table includes about 47,000 distinct CDR3 sequences, 90% to 95% detected once. Sequencing used CD8+ T cells from PBMCs. These receptors were collected from a human donor in good health.

The chain couples TRBV6-1 to TRBJ2-5; 7 bases are a match to TRBD1. J was trimmed by 5 bases and V by 5 bases; bases with no gene match: 5. Germline-derived CDR1 and CDR2 are MNHNS and SASEGT. This CDR3 is built from 13 residues. CDR3 protein: CASSLGTDETQYF. The CDR3 nucleotides are TGTGCCAGCAGTTTGGGGACAGATGAGACCCAGTACTTC.

The chain links TRBV7-2 to TRBJ1-1; unclear D gene. This CDR3 is 13 amino acids long. The V end lost 6 bases, the J end lost 4 bases, and 12 bases lay between the germline ends. Looked up from germline, CDR1 is SGHTA and CDR2 is FQGNSA. DNA of the CDR3: TGTGCCAGCAGATACGGGAGGGCCACTGAAGCTTTCTTT. Protein: CASRYGRATEAFF.

The chain couples TRBV25-1 to TRBJ1-1; D remains unclear. The germline V gene has CDR1 MGHDK and CDR2 SYGVNS. V gave up 3 bases and J gave up 1 base, with 12 bases separating them. The CDR3 length is 15 residues. CDR3 DNA: TGTGCCAGCAGTGAGGCAGGAAACGAGAACACTGAAGCTTTCTTT. Its protein product is CASSEAGNENTEAFF.

The chain uses TRBV30 and TRBJ1-5, with 7 bases identical to TRBD1. This CDR3 is built from 13 residues. Unmatched junction bases numbered 8, after V lost 5 bases and J lost 7 bases. From germline, CDR1 is GTSNPN and CDR2 SVGIG (reference sequence). The DNA of the CDR3 is TGTGCCTGGCAGCGGGACAGTCGGCAGCCCCAGCATTTT. This translates into CAWQRDSRQPQHF.

The chain combines TRBV19 with TRBJ2-5; TRBD2 aligns across 8 bases. Unmatched junction bases numbered 9, after V lost 1 base and J lost 2 bases. Germline CDR1 and CDR2: LNHDA and SQIVND (reference sequence). This CDR3 is built from 17 residues. CDR3 region: CASSIGLLGLAQETQYF. The CDR3 coding sequence is TGTGCCAGTAGTATAGGCCTCCTCGGACTAGCTCAAGAGACCCAGTACTTC.

The chain combines TRBV3-1 with TRBJ2-5; D might be TRBD1 (5 bases). Germline V lookup: CDR1 LGHDT, CDR2 YNNKEL (reference sequence). Trimming cost V 4 bases and J 2 bases, with 11 bases left between them. This CDR3 is 14 amino acids long. The CDR3 loop reads CASSPRQLQETQYF. The CDR3 region has the DNA TGTGCCAGCAGCCCCCGACAGTTACAAGAGACCCAGTACTTC.

The chain is built from TRBV20-1 and TRBJ2-5, with TRBD1 matching over 9 bases. The J call may be in error: the DNA end matches TRBJ2-7 better. Germline V gene sequence: CDR1 DFQATT, CDR2 SNEGSKA (reference sequence). The CDR3 contains 16 residues. This CDR3 reads CSARVGAGTGTYEQYF. The DNA for the CDR3 is TGCAGTGCTAGAGTGGGGGCGGGGACAGGGACCTACGAGCAGTACTTC.

The genes are TRBV6-2 or TRBV6-3 and TRBJ2-1; 12 bases map to TRBD2. With V trimmed by 6 bases and J by 2 bases, 5 bases remained unmatched. The V gene's germline CDR1 is MNHEY and CDR2 SVGEGT. The CDR3 totals 16 residues. In DNA form, the CDR3 reads TGTGCCAGCAGCCCTGGACTAGCGGGACCCTACAATGAGCAGTTCTTC. It codes for CASSPGLAGPYNEQFF.

The chain uses TRBV10-3 and TRBJ1-1; D is unresolved. The CDR3 totals 13 residues. Per germline, CDR1 ENHRY and CDR2 SYGVKD. V gave up 3 bases and J gave up 1 base, with 6 bases separating them. The CDR3 region has the DNA TGTGCCATCAGTGATCGGGGGAACACTGAAGCTTTCTTT. Translating it yields CAISDRGNTEAFF.

The J gene is TRBJ2-5, the V gene TRBV7-9; D ambiguous. The CDR3 covers 16 residues. Germline V CDR1 and CDR2: SEHNR, FQNEAQ (reference sequence). V shed 5 bases and J shed 5 bases, with 21 bases lying between them. This CDR3 reads CASSQTSGPKRETQYF. The CDR3 nucleotides are TGTGCCAGCAGCCAGACCTCCGGGCCGAAGAGGGAGACCCAGTACTTC.

The V call is TRBV18, the J call TRBJ2-5; 11 bases line up with TRBD2. After removal of 0 bases from V and 4 bases from J, the junction contained 7 bases not matched to a gene. The V gene's germline CDR1 is KGHSH and CDR2 LQKENI. The CDR3 covers 17 residues. CDR3 region: CASSPPPIAGGPETQYF. The CDR3 DNA sequence: TGTGCCAGCTCACCACCCCCTATAGCGGGAGGGCCAGAGACCCAGTACTTC.

The chain combines TRBV19 with TRBJ2-1; TRBD1 aligns across 12 bases. From germline, CDR1 is LNHDA and CDR2 SQIVND (reference sequence). V lost 5 bases and J lost 5; bases outside the gene matches: 4. This CDR3 is 15 amino acids long. The CDR3 reads CASSDWDRGHNEQFF. The CDR3 bases are TGTGCCAGTAGTGACTGGGACAGGGGGCACAATGAGCAGTTCTTC.

The chain recombines TRBV19 with TRBJ2-1; a weak D match, TRBD2 (5 bases). The CDR3 consists of 13 residues. Germline values: CDR1 LNHDA, CDR2 SQIVND (reference sequence). The V gene lost 6 bases and the J gene lost 3 bases, with 9 bases spanning the gap. The CDR3 sequence: CASSADFYNEQFF. DNA of the CDR3: TGTGCCAGTAGCGCGGACTTCTACAATGAGCAGTTCTTC. The full variable domain, in which reference TRBV19 and TRBJ2-1 provide the parts outside the CDR3, is DGGITQSPKYLFRKEGQNVTLSCEQNLNHDAMYWYRQDPGQGLRLIYYSQIVNDFQKGDIAEGYSVSREKKESFPLTVTSAQKNPTAFYLCASSADFYNEQFFGPGTRLTVL.

As to this clonotype: Relative to the germline gene, one junction end is altered; a read error may explain this. The chain has TRBV27 and TRBJ1-5, with unresolved D. Germline lookup yields CDR1 MNHEY and CDR2 SMNVEV (reference sequence). CDR3 length: 17 residues. The CDR3 sequence is CASSLTPALYSNHPQHF. Written as DNA, the CDR3 is TGCGCCAGCAGTTTAACACCGGCCCTCTATAGCAATCACCCCCAGCATTTT.

The rearrangement links TRBV5-5 to TRBJ1-5, with D possibly matching TRBD1 (5 bases). Per germline, CDR1 SGHKS and CDR2 YYEKEE (reference sequence). This CDR3 comprises 16 residues. The ends were cut back, 0 bases at V and 3 bases at J, with 13 bases in the middle. CDR3 sequence (DNA): TGTGCCAGCAGCTTGGCCAGGGAACAGGACAATCAGCCCCAGCATTTT. Its translation: CASSLAREQDNQPQHF.

This chain links TRBV5-1 with TRBJ2-1, with a tentative D call TRBD1 (6 bases). Germline CDR1 SGHRS, CDR2 YFSETQ. Trimming pared 3 bases from V and 3 bases from J, leaving 10 bases between. This CDR3 has 14 amino acids. CDR3 nucleotide sequence: TGCGCCAGCAGCTCCAGACAGGTCTACAATGAGCAGTTCTTC. The encoded protein is CASSSRQVYNEQFF.

The chain carries TRBV7-2 and TRBJ2-3; the match to TRBD2 covers 15 bases. J gave up 0 bases and V 0 bases, and 4 bases lay outside the gene matches. Per the germline V gene, CDR1 is SGHTA and CDR2 is FQGNSA. This CDR3 contains 19 residues. CDR3 DNA: TGTGCCAGCAGCTTAGCGGGCGGACTAGCGGGAGGGAGCACAGATACGCAGTATTTT. This codes for CASSLAGGLAGGSTDTQYF.

This clonotype was seen a few times. The chain recombines TRBV3-1 with TRBJ2-7, with 8 positions matching TRBD2. CDR3 size: 15 residues. V was clipped by 4 bases and J by 0 bases; unmatched bases: 5. Germline V gene sequence: CDR1 LGHDT, CDR2 YNNKEL (reference sequence). CDR3 nucleotides: TGTGCCAGCAGCCTAGCCCGGGAGGGCTCCTACGAGCAGTACTTC. Translated: CASSLAREGSYEQYF.

In DNA form, the CDR3 reads TGCAGTGCTCTGGGACCAAACACAGATACGCAGTATTTT. Protein: CSALGPNTDTQYF. The chain is built from TRBV20-1 and TRBJ2-3; either TRBD1 or TRBD2 may supply D (5 bases each). The CDR3 has 13 residues. Germline V gene lookup returns CDR1 DFQATT and CDR2 SNEGSKA (reference sequence). The germline V and J ends were trimmed by 5 bases and 2 bases, with 11 bases remaining between them.

This clonotype was detected only a few times. This CDR3 is CASSISGLANQPQHF. In nucleotides, the CDR3 is TGTGCCAGTAGTATAAGCGGTTTAGCGAATCAGCCCCAGCATTTT. V is TRBV19 and J is TRBJ1-5; no clear D gene. The V and J ends lost 2 bases and 4 bases respectively, with 12 bases between them. Germline CDR1 LNHDA, CDR2 SQIVND (reference sequence). The CDR3 has 15 residues.

V and J are TRBV18 and TRBJ1-2, with 7 bases aligning to TRBD1. The length of the CDR3 is 14 residues. J was trimmed by 4 bases and V by 2 bases; bases with no gene match: 4. Germline-derived CDR1 and CDR2 are KGHSH and LQKENI. The CDR3 spells CASSPETGSYGYTF. The CDR3 nucleotides are TGTGCCAGCTCACCAGAGACAGGGAGCTATGGCTACACCTTC.

The V and J genes are TRBV7-9 and TRBJ1-2; D not resolved. The CDR3 sequence is 12 residues long. The germline V gene encodes CDR1 SEHNR and CDR2 FQNEAQ (reference sequence). Trimming shortened V by 8 bases and J by 8 bases, and 15 bases separated the two germline ends. CDR3 protein: CASRPGSRGYTF. As DNA, the CDR3 is TGTGCCAGCCGACCGGGCTCCCGGGGCTACACCTTC.

The chain has TRBV5-5 and TRBJ2-7, with 9 bases lining up with TRBD1. Unmatched junction bases numbered 7, after V lost 0 bases and J lost 3 bases. CDR3 length: 16 residues. From germline, CDR1 is SGHKS and CDR2 YYEKEE (reference sequence). The CDR3: CASSLAYGQGSYEQYF. CDR3 coding DNA: TGTGCCAGCAGCTTGGCGTACGGACAGGGGAGCTACGAGCAGTACTTC. The variable domain in full, completed from reference TRBV5-5 and TRBJ2-7, reads DAGVTQSPTHLIKTRGQQVTLRCSPISGHKSVSWYQQVLGQGPQFIFQYYEKEERGRGNFPDRFSARQFPNYSSELNVNALLLGDSALYLCASSLAYGQGSYEQYFGPGTRLTVT.

V usage is TRBV7-8 and J usage is TRBJ1-5, with TRBD1 as a possible D gene (5 bases). In germline, CDR1 is SGHVS, CDR2 FQNEAQ. V lost 5 bases and J lost 5, with 13 bases in between. The CDR3 has 14 amino acids. The CDR3 sequence: CASSLGGEHQPQHF. The CDR3 bases are TGTGCCAGCAGCCTGGGGGGAGAGCATCAGCCCCAGCATTTT.

J is TRBJ2-1 and V is TRBV5-4; no firm D call. CDR1 is SGHNT, CDR2 YYREEE, per germline (reference sequence). This CDR3 contains 14 residues. V lost 2 bases and J lost 7, with 13 bases in between. As DNA, the CDR3 is TGTGCCAGCAGCTTAAAACAATTGGGGAATGAGCAGTTCTTC. As protein: CASSLKQLGNEQFF.

V usage is TRBV27 and J usage is TRBJ2-7; 7 positions agree with TRBD2. CDR3 length: 16 amino acids. V lost 2 bases and J lost 1; bases outside the gene matches: 8. Per germline, CDR1 MNHEY and CDR2 SMNVEV (reference sequence). The CDR3, as DNA: TGTGCCAGCAGTTTAATTAGTAGCGGGCTATCCTACGAGCAGTACTTC. Amino acids: CASSLISSGLSYEQYF.

The chain carries TRBV6-5 and TRBJ1-2; perhaps TRBD1 as D (6 bases). The CDR3 is made up of 17 amino acids. Germline V gene sequence: CDR1 MNHEY, CDR2 SVGAGI. The V end was cut by 0 bases, the J end by 7 bases, with 21 bases between. The CDR3 is CASSYSDSTGLVSGYTF. CDR3 sequence (DNA): TGTGCCAGCAGTTACTCGGACAGTACCGGTCTAGTAAGTGGCTACACCTTC.